The 17 T cell receptor beta chains in this list originate from one sample, sequenced in a study of molecular identifiers for immune sequencing clone quantification. TCRdb called the PCR reads again in MiXCR, with one record for every CDR3 protein. The sample records around 100,000 distinct CDR3 sequences, about 35% being singletons. Sequencing used naive CD8+ T cells from blood, with Jurkat cell RNA spiked in. Subset reported: FACS-sorted CD8+CD4-CCR7+CD45RA+ naive T cells. The receptors stem from a human donor in good health. Some libraries in this study had Jurkat cell RNA spiked in.

This clonotype was counted many times. The rearrangement uses TRBV29-1 and TRBJ2-2, with no clear D. This CDR3 region has 12 residues. CDR1 and CDR2 from the germline V gene are SQVTM and ANQGSEA. The V end was cut by 4 bases, the J end by 6 bases, with 9 bases between. The CDR3 spells CSVAGQSGELFF. The CDR3 DNA is TGCAGCGTTGCTGGCCAGTCCGGGGAGCTGTTTTTT.

Worth noting for this clonotype: A much bigger clone sits one base away, suggesting this may be a read error. The CDR3 carries no conserved terminal phenylalanine or tryptophan, so it likely arises from a read error. The limits of the CDR3 on the DNA are not certain, so only TCRdb's listed CDR3 is given. The rearrangement uses TRBV7-9 and TRBJ2-5; TRBD2 is the table's D call, not checked against the DNA. The CDR3 extends over 10 residues, inclusive of both ends. The germline CDR1 and CDR2 sequences are SEHNR and FQNEAQ (reference sequence). This chain's CDR3 is CASSPGPYYI.

This clonotype has just a few counts. The chain is built from TRBV24-1 and TRBJ2-7; no clear D. This CDR3 is built from 15 residues. V shed 6 bases and J shed 2 bases, with 16 bases lying between them. Germline V lookup: CDR1 KGHDR, CDR2 SFDVKD. Here the CDR3 reads CATSLFGPRTYEQYF. The CDR3, as DNA: TGTGCCACCAGTCTTTTCGGACCGAGAACCTACGAGCAGTACTTC.

The rearrangement uses TRBV20-1 and TRBJ1-2; tentatively, D is TRBD1 (5 bases). Trimming shortened V by 0 bases and J by 0 bases, and 11 bases separated the two germline ends. Germline values: CDR1 DFQATT, CDR2 SNEGSKA (reference sequence). The length of the CDR3 is 15 residues. The CDR3 bases are TGCAGTGCTAGAGATCGGACGGGACCTAACTATGGCTACACCTTC. Translation gives CSARDRTGPNYGYTF.

This clonotype has at least ten counts. This chain uses TRBV10-2 with TRBJ2-5, with D hard to call. The CDR3 runs 11 residues. Germline-derived CDR1 and CDR2 are WSHSY and SAAADI. The ends were cut back, 1 base at V and 10 bases at J, with 7 bases in the middle. The CDR3 protein is CASSELRDQYF. For the CDR3, the DNA is TGCGCCAGCAGTGAGTTAAGGGACCAGTACTTC.

This clonotype is classed as medium-sized. The rearrangement links TRBV20-1 to TRBJ2-7, with a possible D match to TRBD1 (7 bases). Germline lookup yields CDR1 DFQATT and CDR2 SNEGSKA (reference sequence). The CDR3 has 11 amino acids. V was cut by 4 bases and J by 7 bases, with 11 bases left in between. CDR3 sequence: CSATPGGEQYF. CDR3 in DNA: TGCAGTGCTACCCCAGGGGGGGAGCAGTACTTC.

This chain connects TRBV27 to TRBJ1-6, with TRBD1 matching over 9 bases. The CDR3 is 15 residues long. Trimming cost V 1 base and J 8 bases; bases outside gene matches: 3. Germline CDR1 MNHEY, CDR2 SMNVEV (reference sequence). CDR3 residues: CASSLYGTGYSPLHF. CDR3 sequence (DNA): TGTGCCAGCAGTTTATACGGGACAGGGTATTCACCCCTCCACTTT.

The V and J genes are TRBV6-5 and TRBJ1-5, with 7 positions matching TRBD1. Germline CDR1 reads MNHEY; CDR2 reads SVGAGI. The ends lost 4 bases at V and 0 bases at J; junction bases unmatched: 3. This CDR3 is built from 15 residues. As DNA, the CDR3 is TGTGCCAGCAGTTTAGGGACAGCTAGCAATCAGCCCCAGCATTTT. Its translation: CASSLGTASNQPQHF.

Note on this clonotype: The junction and the germline gene differ at one end; a read error may be behind it. The V gene is TRBV24-1, the J gene TRBJ2-2; D may be TRBD1 (5 bases). The CDR3 is made up of 17 amino acids. Germline values: CDR1 KGHDR, CDR2 SFDVKD. CDR3 sequence (DNA): TGTGCCACCAGTGATTTTCTCGCTTCAGGGAACGCCGGGGAGCTGTTTTTT. Amino acids: CATSDFLASGNAGELFF.

This clonotype was seen more than once but under ten times. This chain uses TRBV3-1 with TRBJ2-3; 10 bases map to TRBD2. Germline V CDR1 and CDR2: LGHDT, YNNKEL (reference sequence). The length of the CDR3 is 19 residues. Trimming at V came to 0 bases and at J to 1 base, leaving 10 bases not matched to a gene. DNA of the CDR3: TGTGCCAGCAGCCAAGAAGGTACTAGCGGGATTGTAGGCACAGATACGCAGTATTTT. Residues: CASSQEGTSGIVGTDTQYF.

Remarks on this clonotype: The CDR3 end shows no conserved phenylalanine or tryptophan, and so a read error is likely. Because the CDR3's place on the DNA is in doubt, the DNA is left out and the CDR3 is given as listed by TCRdb. The chain carries TRBV28 and TRBJ2-7; TRBD2, as called in the table, went unchecked against the DNA. The CDR3 numbers 18 amino acids, ends counted. Germline V gene sequence: CDR1 MDHEN, CDR2 SYDVKM. CDR3 in amino acids: CASSLDPGGLSSAYELYI.

This clonotype was detected ten times or more. This chain links TRBV7-2 with TRBJ2-5, with D possibly TRBD1 on 5 matching bases. Germline lookup yields CDR1 SGHTA and CDR2 FQGNSA. The length of the CDR3 is 12 residues. Trimming pared 4 bases from V and 5 bases from J, leaving 8 bases between. Written as DNA, the CDR3 is TGTGCCAGCAGCTCAGGGATTGAGACCCAGTACTTC. Its protein product is CASSSGIETQYF. Drawing the rest from reference TRBV7-2 and TRBJ2-5, the complete variable domain is GAGVSQSPSNKVTEKGKDVELRCDPISGHTALYWYRQSLGQGLEFLIYFQGNSAPDKSGLPSDRFSAERTGGSVSTLTIQRTQQEDSAVYLCASSSGIETQYFGPGTRLLVL.

The chain employs TRBV27 and TRBJ2-7; D gene uncertain. Trimming removed 5 bases at V and 3 bases at J, with 8 bases between. This CDR3 has 12 residues. Germline V gene sequence: CDR1 MNHEY, CDR2 SMNVEV (reference sequence). The CDR3 here is CASSVCGYEQYF. CDR3 coding DNA: TGTGCCAGCAGTGTTTGCGGCTACGAGCAGTACTTC.

This clonotype was counted a few times. V and J are TRBV5-6 and TRBJ2-1; 7 nucleotides agree with TRBD2. The CDR3 is made up of 12 amino acids. CDR1 is SGHDT and CDR2 is YYEEEE in the germline V gene. With 7 bases clipped from V and 9 bases from J, the junction kept 7 bases outside the gene matches. The CDR3 protein is CASGRGRAEQFF. CDR3 DNA: TGTGCCAGCGGGAGGGGTAGGGCTGAGCAGTTCTTC.

Regarding this clonotype: A much larger clone differs from this one at a single base, so this may be a read error. The CDR3 does not end in the conserved phenylalanine or tryptophan, so this is likely a read error. This chain links TRBV7-8 with TRBJ2-7; TRBD2 matches at 9 bases. There are 16 residues in the CDR3. The V segment lost 5 bases and the J segment 4 bases; nucleotides outside the gene matches: 12. Germline CDR1 and CDR2: SGHVS and FQNEAQ. This CDR3 is CASSHARRLAGYEQYL. Written as DNA, the CDR3 is TGTGCCAGCAGCCACGCCCGTCGGCTAGCGGGATACGAGCAGTACCTC.

Remarks on this clonotype: The junction departs from the called germline gene at one end, perhaps through a read error. The chain uses TRBV7-9 and TRBJ1-4, with D possibly matching TRBD1 (5 bases). Germline values: CDR1 SEHNR, CDR2 FQNEAQ (reference sequence). This CDR3 is 17 amino acids long. CDR3 region: CACSVKRTGGWYEKLFF. CDR3 nucleotide sequence: TGTGCCTGCAGCGTCAAACGGACTGGGGGTTGGTATGAAAAACTGTTTTTT.

Remarks on this clonotype: The CDR3 ends on some other residue instead of the conserved phenylalanine or tryptophan, so this is likely a read error. The V gene is TRBV5-3, the J gene TRBJ2-2, with D unresolved. TRBV5-3 is marked as an open reading frame, function uncertain. The CDR3 consists of 12 residues. CDR3 sequence: CAGSSNAGELFL. The CDR3, as DNA: TGTGCCGGGTCATCGAACGCCGGGGAGCTGTTTCTT.